This TCR beta chain was captured in a study of cytomegalovirus exposure and HLA in healthy donors. To note about this clone: Its antigen is not known.

The PCR contained 60 Vbeta and 13 Jbeta primers. Sequencing was performed with immunoSEQ multiplex PCR; in TCRdb, only in-frame clones are kept and a portion is missing. Recorded for this sample: over 30,000 clones. Whole-study findings and limits: Differences between HLA loci emerged in a later analysis of TCR association rates, with DRB1 most and HLA-C fewest.

This sequence was found in a woman between 40 and 50 years old in good health and CMV-seropositive. Sequenced input: PBMCs.

The CDR3 is CASSLGGGNQPQHF. The CDR3 bases are TGTGCCAGCTCCTTGGGAGGCGGCAATCAGCCCCAGCATTTT. The chain carries TRBV18 and TRBJ1-5; D remains unclear. This CDR3 has 14 amino acids. Germline V gene lookup returns CDR1 KGHSH and CDR2 LQKENI. Trimming pared 6 bases from V and 2 bases from J, leaving 11 bases between.